The 20 T cell receptor beta chains presented below share a single source sample, sequenced in a study of cytomegalovirus exposure and HLA in healthy donors. This PCR relied on a set of 60 Vbeta primers and 13 Jbeta primers. Assay used: immunoSEQ multiplex PCR; TCRdb lists only in-frame clones, some missing. The sample lists 70,000 or so clones, roughly four fifths occurring once. What was sequenced was PBMCs. The receptor source for this set is a man aged 18 to 30 in good health and CMV-seronegative.

The chain recombines TRBV21-1 with TRBJ2-1; TRBD1 is taken as the D call from the table, unchecked against the DNA. TRBV21-1 represents a pseudogene. CDR3 length: 18 residues. CDR3 bases: TGTGCCATCAGCAAGGGGGTTCAGGGACAACGACCTTACAATGAGCAGTTCTTC. This translates into CAISKGVQGQRPYNEQFF.

In regard to this clone: The junction shows a germline mismatch at one end, possibly a read error. This chain connects TRBV7-7 to TRBJ2-1, with 9 bases matching TRBD2. Germline V gene lookup returns CDR1 SSHAT and CDR2 FNYEAQ (reference sequence). This CDR3 spans 15 amino acids. The CDR3 reads CASSRTSGQYNEQFF. The CDR3 nucleotides read TGTGCTAGCAGTCGCACTAGCGGGCAATACAATGAGCAGTTCTTC.

The chain uses TRBV30 and TRBJ2-5; 7 bases agree with TRBD2. The end of the DNA aligns better with TRBJ2-7, so the J call may be wrong. Germline CDR1 and CDR2: GTSNPN and SVGIG (reference sequence). CDR3 length equals 18 residues. The CDR3 protein is CAWSSPGGGRTSSYEQYF. The CDR3 DNA reads as TGTGCCTGGAGTTCCCCCGGTGGCGGGAGAACGAGCTCCTACGAGCAGTACTTC.

The V call is TRBV7-2, the J call TRBJ2-1; 10 bases are shared with TRBD2. Germline V gene lookup returns CDR1 SGHTA and CDR2 FQGNSA. J was trimmed by 2 bases and V by 6 bases; bases with no gene match: 7. This CDR3 region has 16 residues. The CDR3 region is CASRSTSGTPYNEQFF. In DNA form, the CDR3 reads TGTGCCAGCAGGTCAACTAGCGGGACCCCCTACAATGAGCAGTTCTTC.

The CDR3 region has the DNA TGCGCCAGCAGCCAAGATCGGGAACGGCGATCCTACGAGCAGTACTTC. This sequence encodes CASSQDRERRSYEQYF. The chain is built from TRBV4-3 and TRBJ2-7, with a tentative D call TRBD2 (5 bases). Germline CDR1 reads LGHNA; CDR2 reads YSLEER. The V end lost 0 bases, the J end lost 1 base, and 13 bases lay between the germline ends. The CDR3 has 16 amino acids.

V usage is TRBV4-3 and J usage is TRBJ2-7; D unclear. The ends were cut back, 1 base at V and 2 bases at J, with 9 bases in the middle. Per the germline V gene, CDR1 is LGHNA and CDR2 is YSLEER. The CDR3 has 14 residues. CDR3 in amino acids: CASSQGFRTYEQYF. As DNA, the CDR3 is TGCGCCAGCAGCCAAGGTTTCAGAACCTACGAGCAGTACTTC.

V usage is TRBV30 and J usage is TRBJ1-2; possible D gene TRBD1, 6 bases. The V end lost 4 bases, the J end lost 7 bases, and 16 bases lay between the germline ends. This CDR3 has 13 amino acids. CDR1 and CDR2 from the germline V gene are GTSNPN and SVGIG (reference sequence). The CDR3 DNA sequence: TGTGCCTGGAACACGGGGGGGCTTTCTGGCTACACCTTC. Protein sequence: CAWNTGGLSGYTF.

V gene TRBV21-1 combines with J gene TRBJ2-3; whether TRBD1, the table's D call, matches the DNA was not checked. TRBV21-1 is designated a pseudogene. The CDR3 length is 16 residues. CDR3 DNA: TGTGCCAGCAGCGCCCAGGGGGCTGGTAGGACAGATACGCAGTATTTT. It translates to CASSAQGAGRTDTQYF.

This chain connects TRBV7-2 to TRBJ1-1, with D possibly matching TRBD1 (5 bases). The V gene's germline CDR1 is SGHTA and CDR2 FQGNSA. This CDR3 is 14 amino acids long. V was trimmed by 2 bases and J by 1 base, leaving 8 bases between them. CDR3 loop: CASSLLGGNTEAFF. The CDR3 coding sequence is TGTGCCAGCAGCTTATTGGGGGGGAACACTGAAGCTTTCTTT.

J is TRBJ1-1 and V is TRBV28, with 7 bases that match TRBD1. Trimming removed 4 bases from V and 4 bases from J; junction bases left unmatched: 6. Germline CDR1 is MDHEN and CDR2 is SYDVKM. The CDR3 runs 14 residues. CDR3 in DNA: TGTGCCAGCAGTTACAGGGGACTGGGCACTGAAGCTTTCTTT. Encoded protein: CASSYRGLGTEAFF.

The chain carries TRBV28 and TRBJ1-5, with TRBD1 identical over 9 bases. Germline V CDR1 and CDR2: MDHEN, SYDVKM. Unmatched junction bases numbered 8, after V lost 5 bases and J lost 3 bases. The CDR3 covers 16 residues. The CDR3 region is CASSTPRQGDNQPQHF. The CDR3 DNA reads TGTGCCAGCAGTACCCCCAGACAGGGGGACAATCAGCCCCAGCATTTT.

V usage is TRBV6-6 and J usage is TRBJ1-1, with a tentative D call TRBD1 (6 bases). V gave up 4 bases and J gave up 1 base, with 7 bases separating them. Germline CDR1 is MNHNY and CDR2 is SVGAGI (reference sequence). The CDR3 is 13 residues long. The CDR3 sequence: CASSWTENTEAFF. CDR3 coding DNA: TGTGCCAGCAGTTGGACAGAGAACACTGAAGCTTTCTTT.

The chain has TRBV6-6 and TRBJ2-7; D perhaps matches TRBD1 (5 bases). Trimming stripped 2 bases from V and 0 bases from J, with 11 bases between. The CDR3 has 15 residues. Germline CDR1 and CDR2: MNHNY and SVGAGI (reference sequence). The CDR3, as DNA: TGTGCCAGCAGTTACAGACCTACAGGCTCCTACGAGCAGTACTTC. Its translation: CASSYRPTGSYEQYF.

The V and J genes are TRBV18 and TRBJ1-2; no clear D gene. The length of the CDR3 is 15 residues. V was pared by 3 bases and J by 2 bases, with 13 bases between. From germline, CDR1 is KGHSH and CDR2 LQKENI. CDR3 region: CASSPTNAGNYGYTF. For the CDR3, the DNA is TGTGCCAGCTCACCGACAAACGCAGGAAACTATGGCTACACCTTC.

The chain recombines TRBV11-3 with TRBJ2-3, with 13 bases matching TRBD2. The germline V gene encodes CDR1 SGHNT and CDR2 YENEEA. CDR3 length equals 16 residues. J lost 3 bases, V lost 5 bases, and 5 bases had no gene match. The CDR3: CASSPGLAGVTDTQYF. CDR3 in DNA: TGTGCCAGCAGCCCTGGACTAGCGGGAGTGACAGATACGCAGTATTTT.

This chain connects TRBV28 to TRBJ1-3; D not certain. The ends were cut back, 4 bases at V and 0 bases at J, with 10 bases in the middle. Germline V gene lookup returns CDR1 MDHEN and CDR2 SYDVKM. The CDR3 extends over 15 amino acids. The CDR3, as DNA: TGTGCCAGCAGTTCGTTCTCTGTCTCTGGAAACACCATATATTTT. It specifies CASSSFSVSGNTIYF.

The chain links TRBV4-3 to TRBJ1-5; D unclear. CDR3 length: 15 amino acids. The V end was cut by 0 bases, the J end by 0 bases, with 6 bases between. The V gene's germline CDR1 is LGHNA and CDR2 YSLEER. DNA of the CDR3: TGCGCCAGCAGCCAAGATTACAGTAGCAATCAGCCCCAGCATTTT. It codes for CASSQDYSSNQPQHF.

This chain uses TRBV19 with TRBJ1-1; no definite D call. Germline CDR1 reads LNHDA; CDR2 reads SQIVND (reference sequence). The CDR3 covers 13 residues. V lost 8 bases to trimming and J lost 0 bases, with 10 bases between them. CDR3: CASYDWMNTEAFF. CDR3 bases: TGTGCCAGTTACGACTGGATGAACACTGAAGCTTTCTTT.

The rearrangement joins TRBV4-3 to TRBJ2-2, with 7 bases that match TRBD2. J was trimmed by 1 base and V by 6 bases; bases with no gene match: 2. Germline CDR1 and CDR2: LGHNA and YSLEER. This CDR3 is built from 14 residues. In DNA form, the CDR3 reads TGCGCCAGCAGAAGCGGGATGAACACCGGGGAGCTGTTTTTT. This gives the protein CASRSGMNTGELFF.

CDR3 residues: CASSILGVDELFF. CDR3 DNA sequence: TGTGCCAGTAGTATCTTAGGGGTTGATGAGCTGTTTTTT. V usage is TRBV19 and J usage is TRBJ2-2; tentatively, D is TRBD1 (5 bases). The CDR3 extends over 13 amino acids. V was cut by 3 bases and J by 11 bases, with 13 bases left in between. Germline loops: CDR1 LNHDA, CDR2 SQIVND (reference sequence).